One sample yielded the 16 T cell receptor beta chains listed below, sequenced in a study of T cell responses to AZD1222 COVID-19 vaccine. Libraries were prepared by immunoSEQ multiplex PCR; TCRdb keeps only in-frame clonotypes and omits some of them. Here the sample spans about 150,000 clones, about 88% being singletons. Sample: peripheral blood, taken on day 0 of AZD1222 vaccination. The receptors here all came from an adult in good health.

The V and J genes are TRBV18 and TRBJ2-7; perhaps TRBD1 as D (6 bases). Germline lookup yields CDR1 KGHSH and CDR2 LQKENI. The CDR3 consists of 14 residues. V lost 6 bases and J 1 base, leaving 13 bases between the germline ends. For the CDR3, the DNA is TGTGCCAGCTCCCAGAGACAGGAATCCTACGAGCAGTACTTC. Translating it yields CASSQRQESYEQYF.

CDR3 in DNA: TGTGCCAGCAGTTCAGGGGTAGAAACAGATACGCAGTATTTT. Encoded protein: CASSSGVETDTQYF. The gene calls are TRBV7-3 and TRBJ2-3, with D maybe TRBD1 (6 bases). V was clipped by 6 bases and J by 3 bases, with 13 bases between them. This CDR3 contains 14 residues. Germline CDR1 SGHTA, CDR2 FQGTGA. The variable domain in full, with the rest retrieved from reference TRBV7-3 and TRBJ2-3, is GAGVSQTPSNKVTEKGKYVELRCDPISGHTALYWYRQSLGQGPEFLIYFQGTGAADDSGLPNDRFFAVRPEGSVSTLKIQRTERGDSAVYLCASSSGVETDTQYFGPGTRLTVL.

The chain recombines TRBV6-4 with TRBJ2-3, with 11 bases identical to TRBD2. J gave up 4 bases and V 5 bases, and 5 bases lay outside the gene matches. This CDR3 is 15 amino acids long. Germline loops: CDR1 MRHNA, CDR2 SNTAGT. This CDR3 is CASSNSGGAPDTQYF. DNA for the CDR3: TGTGCCAGCAGTAATAGCGGGGGGGCCCCAGATACGCAGTATTTT.

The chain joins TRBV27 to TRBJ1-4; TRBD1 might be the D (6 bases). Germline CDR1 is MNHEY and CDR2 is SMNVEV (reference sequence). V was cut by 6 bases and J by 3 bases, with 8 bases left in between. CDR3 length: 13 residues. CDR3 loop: CASSRGPNEKLFF. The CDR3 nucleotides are TGTGCCAGCAGCAGGGGCCCTAATGAAAAACTGTTTTTT.

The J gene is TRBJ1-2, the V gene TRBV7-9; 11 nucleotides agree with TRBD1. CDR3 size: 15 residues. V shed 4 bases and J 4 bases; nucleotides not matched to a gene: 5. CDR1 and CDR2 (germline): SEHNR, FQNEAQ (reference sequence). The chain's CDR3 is CASSSGQGAIYGYTF. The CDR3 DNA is TGTGCCAGCAGCTCTGGACAGGGGGCTATCTATGGCTACACCTTC.

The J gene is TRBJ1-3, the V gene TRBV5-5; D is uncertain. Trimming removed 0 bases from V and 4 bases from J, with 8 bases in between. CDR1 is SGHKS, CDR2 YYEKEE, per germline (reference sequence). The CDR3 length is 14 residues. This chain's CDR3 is CASSLETAGNTIYF. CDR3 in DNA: TGTGCCAGCAGCTTGGAGACGGCGGGAAACACCATATATTTT. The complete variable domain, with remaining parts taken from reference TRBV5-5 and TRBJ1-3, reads DAGVTQSPTHLIKTRGQQVTLRCSPISGHKSVSWYQQVLGQGPQFIFQYYEKEERGRGNFPDRFSARQFPNYSSELNVNALLLGDSALYLCASSLETAGNTIYFGEGSWLTVV.

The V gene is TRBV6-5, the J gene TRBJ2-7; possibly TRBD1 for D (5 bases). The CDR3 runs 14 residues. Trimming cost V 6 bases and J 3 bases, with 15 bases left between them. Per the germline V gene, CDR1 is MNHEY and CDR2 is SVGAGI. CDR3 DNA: TGTGCCAGCAGGAGGTTAAGACAGAGCTACGAGCAGTACTTC. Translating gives CASRRLRQSYEQYF.

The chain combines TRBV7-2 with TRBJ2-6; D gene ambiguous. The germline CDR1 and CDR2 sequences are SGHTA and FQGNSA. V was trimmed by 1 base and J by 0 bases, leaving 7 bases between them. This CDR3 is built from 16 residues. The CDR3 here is CASSLDRSSGANVLTF. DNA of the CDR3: TGTGCCAGCAGCTTAGACAGAAGCTCTGGGGCCAACGTCCTGACTTTC.

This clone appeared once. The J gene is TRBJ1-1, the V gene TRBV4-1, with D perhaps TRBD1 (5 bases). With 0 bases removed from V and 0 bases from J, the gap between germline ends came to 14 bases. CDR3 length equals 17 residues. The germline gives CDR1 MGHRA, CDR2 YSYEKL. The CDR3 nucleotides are TGCGCCAGCAGCCAAGATCTGGGGCCAACAGTGAACACTGAAGCTTTCTTT. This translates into CASSQDLGPTVNTEAFF.

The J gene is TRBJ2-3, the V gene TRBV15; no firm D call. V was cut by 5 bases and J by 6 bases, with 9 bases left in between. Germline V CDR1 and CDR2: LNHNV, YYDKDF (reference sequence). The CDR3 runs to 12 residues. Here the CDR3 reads CATSADQDTQYF. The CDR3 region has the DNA TGTGCCACCAGCGCAGATCAGGATACGCAGTATTTT. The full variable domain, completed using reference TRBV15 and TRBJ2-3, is DAMVIQNPRYQVTQFGKPVTLSCSQTLNHNVMYWYQQKSSQAPKLLFHYYDKDFNNEADTPDNFQSRRPNTSFCFLDIRSPGLGDTAMYLCATSADQDTQYFGPGTRLTVL.

CDR3 sequence reads: CAMSPYEVPYEQYF. In DNA, the CDR3 is TGTGCGATGTCGCCCTATGAGGTCCCCTACGAGCAGTACTTC. The rearrangement joins TRBV5-4 to TRBJ2-7; no clear D gene. Germline loops: CDR1 SGHNT, CDR2 YYREEE (reference sequence). The CDR3 contains 14 residues.

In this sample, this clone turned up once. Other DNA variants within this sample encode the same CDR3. The CDR3 protein is CASSSQGSGNTIYF. CDR3 coding DNA: TGTGCCAGCAGCTCACAGGGGTCTGGAAACACCATATATTTT. The chain is built from TRBV7-2 and TRBJ1-3; 7 bases fit TRBD1. The CDR3 extends over 14 amino acids. Germline lookup yields CDR1 SGHTA and CDR2 FQGNSA. V shed 4 bases, J shed 1 base, and the junction held 1 base outside the gene matches.

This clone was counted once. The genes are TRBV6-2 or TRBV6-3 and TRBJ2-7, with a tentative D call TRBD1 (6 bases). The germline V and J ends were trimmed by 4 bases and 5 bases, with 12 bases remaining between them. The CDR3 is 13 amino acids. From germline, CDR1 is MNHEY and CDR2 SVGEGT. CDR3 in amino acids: CASSFLNRDEQYF. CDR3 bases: TGTGCCAGCAGTTTCCTTAACAGGGACGAGCAGTACTTC.

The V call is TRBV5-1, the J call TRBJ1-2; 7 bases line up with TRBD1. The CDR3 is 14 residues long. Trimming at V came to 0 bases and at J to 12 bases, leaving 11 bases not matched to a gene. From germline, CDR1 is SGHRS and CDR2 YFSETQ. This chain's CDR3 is CASSLGDSRAPDTF. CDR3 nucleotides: TGCGCCAGCAGCTTGGGGGACAGTAGGGCCCCTGACACCTTC.

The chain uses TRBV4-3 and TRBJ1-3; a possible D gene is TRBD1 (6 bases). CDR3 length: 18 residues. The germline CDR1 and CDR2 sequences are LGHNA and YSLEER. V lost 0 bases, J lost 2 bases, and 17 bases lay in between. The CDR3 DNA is TGCGCCAGCAGCCAAGAAAGGTCGCCAGGGGCAGCTGGAAACACCATATATTTT. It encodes CASSQERSPGAAGNTIYF.

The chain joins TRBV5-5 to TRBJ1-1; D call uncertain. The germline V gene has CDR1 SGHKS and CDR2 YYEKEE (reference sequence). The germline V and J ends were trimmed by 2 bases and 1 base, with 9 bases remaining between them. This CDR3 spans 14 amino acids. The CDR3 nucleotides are TGTGCCAGCAGCTTATTATGGTGGAACACTGAAGCTTTCTTT. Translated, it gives CASSLLWWNTEAFF.